The 22 T cell receptor beta chains given below trace back to one sample, sequenced in a study of cytomegalovirus exposure and HLA in healthy donors. The PCR used 60 Vbeta and 13 Jbeta primers. Sequencing was performed with immunoSEQ multiplex PCR; in TCRdb, only in-frame clones are kept and a portion is missing. Among more than 110,000 clones listed, 70% to 80% were seen once. The source material was PBMCs. Source of these receptors: a female donor in good health and CMV-seronegative.

This clone was seen a handful of times. V usage is TRBV19 and J usage is TRBJ1-2; D gene uncertain. Germline V lookup: CDR1 LNHDA, CDR2 SQIVND (reference sequence). The CDR3 is 16 residues long. Trimming left V 6 bases short and J 4 bases short, with 21 bases between. CDR3 DNA: TGTGCCAGTAGAAACCCAAAGAGTTCCCTGTTCTATGGCTACACCTTC. Protein product: CASRNPKSSLFYGYTF.

On this clone itself: The junction does not match germline at one end; this may be a read error. The chain couples TRBV7-9 to TRBJ1-1; TRBD1 aligns across 9 bases. Germline V gene data show CDR1 as SEHNR and CDR2 as FQNEAQ (reference sequence). The CDR3 is 16 residues long. The CDR3 loop reads CSSSRPTGGIGTEAFF. Written as DNA, the CDR3 is TGTTCCAGCAGTCGACCGACAGGGGGGATCGGCACTGAAGCTTTCTTT.

As DNA, the CDR3 is TGCGCCAGCAGCCAGGGCCTAGCGGGATTGGTAAGCGAGCAGTACTTC. It yields the protein CASSQGLAGLVSEQYF. The rearrangement links TRBV4-3 to TRBJ2-7, with TRBD2 matching 9 bases. Trimming removed 3 bases from V and 6 bases from J; junction bases left unmatched: 12. The CDR3 has 16 residues. CDR1 LGHNA and CDR2 YSLEER come from the germline V gene.

The chain joins TRBV19 to TRBJ1-5; D gene ambiguous. CDR1 and CDR2 from the germline V gene are LNHDA and SQIVND (reference sequence). Trimming cost V 3 bases and J 9 bases, with 15 bases left between them. The CDR3 sequence is 14 residues long. Written as DNA, the CDR3 is TGTGCCAGTAGTATTTTTAGAGAACCGAGGCCCCAGCATTTT. Translating gives CASSIFREPRPQHF.

This clone was observed once. The rearrangement links TRBV7-2 to TRBJ1-5, with TRBD1 identical over 8 bases. The V segment lost 4 bases and the J segment 7 bases; nucleotides outside the gene matches: 6. Germline values: CDR1 SGHTA, CDR2 FQGNSA. The CDR3 has 14 amino acids. CDR3 protein: CASSSGQGWQPQHF. The CDR3 DNA follows: TGTGCCAGCAGCTCTGGACAGGGATGGCAGCCCCAGCATTTT.

J is TRBJ1-1 and V is TRBV10-3; D might be TRBD1 (6 bases). The V end was cut by 10 bases, the J end by 1 base, with 13 bases between. Germline CDR1 is ENHRY and CDR2 is SYGVKD. The CDR3 has 13 residues. This chain's CDR3 is CATQGPRNTEAFF. CDR3 sequence (DNA): TGTGCCACACAGGGACCCAGGAACACTGAAGCTTTCTTT.

This clone was picked up a small number of times. V usage is TRBV2 and J usage is TRBJ1-3; the match to TRBD1 covers 9 bases. Germline V gene data show CDR1 as SNHLY and CDR2 as FYNNEI. The CDR3 runs 16 residues. With V trimmed by 4 bases and J by 2 bases, 6 bases remained unmatched. The CDR3 spells CASSAPGQGAGNTIYF. The CDR3 DNA sequence: TGTGCCAGCAGTGCCCCGGGACAGGGCGCTGGAAACACCATATATTTT.

This clone was counted many times. The chain links TRBV4-1 to TRBJ1-1, with TRBD1 matching 8 bases. The junction had 7 bases not matched to a gene; V was cut back by 2 bases and J by 5 bases. The CDR3 has 15 residues. From germline, CDR1 is MGHRA and CDR2 YSYEKL. The CDR3 reads CASSQYYRGGTEAFF. As DNA, the CDR3 is TGCGCCAGCAGCCAATATTACAGGGGGGGAACTGAAGCTTTCTTT.

This chain uses TRBV7-2 with TRBJ1-2; D gene uncertain. The V and J ends lost 4 bases and 4 bases respectively, with 16 bases between them. Per germline, CDR1 SGHTA and CDR2 FQGNSA. The CDR3 length is 15 residues. The CDR3 DNA sequence: TGTGCCAGCAGCTCCCATTCTACAGCTACCTATGGCTACACCTTC. This encodes CASSSHSTATYGYTF. Full variable domain (rest looked up from reference TRBV7-2 and TRBJ1-2): GAGVSQSPSNKVTEKGKDVELRCDPISGHTALYWYRQSLGQGLEFLIYFQGNSAPDKSGLPSDRFSAERTGGSVSTLTIQRTQQEDSAVYLCASSSHSTATYGYTFGSGTRLTVV.

The chain couples TRBV18 to TRBJ2-1; D remains unclear. Germline assignment: CDR1 KGHSH and CDR2 LQKENI. The length of the CDR3 is 13 residues. V lost 5 bases and J 1 base, leaving 6 bases between the germline ends. The CDR3 is CASSILSYNEQFF. DNA for the CDR3: TGTGCCAGCTCAATTCTATCCTACAATGAGCAGTTCTTC.

The chain is built from TRBV6-5 and TRBJ1-1; TRBD1 might be the D (5 bases). Trimming removed 6 bases at V and 3 bases at J, with 11 bases between. CDR3 length: 13 residues. Germline CDR1 is MNHEY and CDR2 is SVGAGI. CDR3 nucleotide sequence: TGTGCCAGCAGCCGGCGGGACGACACTGAAGCTTTCTTT. Amino acid sequence: CASSRRDDTEAFF.

The chain recombines TRBV7-9 with TRBJ2-1, with 7 bases aligning to TRBD2. The ends lost 8 bases at V and 6 bases at J; junction bases unmatched: 7. The CDR3 consists of 13 residues. Germline CDR1 and CDR2: SEHNR and FQNEAQ (reference sequence). CDR3 sequence reads: CASGYGGVNEQFF. The CDR3 nucleotides are TGTGCCAGCGGTTATGGGGGGGTCAATGAGCAGTTCTTC.

V gene TRBV7-2 combines with J gene TRBJ2-7; D is perhaps TRBD2 (6 bases). The V and J ends lost 1 base and 2 bases respectively, with 12 bases between them. This CDR3 has 15 residues. Germline values: CDR1 SGHTA, CDR2 FQGNSA. CDR3 amino acids: CASSLGGGRTYEQYF. CDR3 in DNA: TGTGCCAGCAGCTTAGGAGGAGGGAGGACCTACGAGCAGTACTTC. The full variable domain, in which reference TRBV7-2 and TRBJ2-7 provide the parts outside the CDR3, is GAGVSQSPSNKVTEKGKDVELRCDPISGHTALYWYRQSLGQGLEFLIYFQGNSAPDKSGLPSDRFSAERTGGSVSTLTIQRTQQEDSAVYLCASSLGGGRTYEQYFGPGTRLTVT.

This chain links TRBV14 with TRBJ1-6; 8 nucleotides agree with TRBD1. Germline V gene data show CDR1 as SGHDN and CDR2 as FVKESK. CDR3 size: 17 residues. V lost 1 base to trimming and J lost 10 bases; unmatched junction nucleotides: 12. The DNA of the CDR3 is TGTGCCAGCAGCCAAGTCGGGGTCGGGACAGGTAACTCACCCCTCCACTTT. The encoded protein is CASSQVGVGTGNSPLHF. The whole variable domain, remainder taken from reference TRBV14 and TRBJ1-6, is EAGVTQFPSHSVIEKGQTVTLRCDPISGHDNLYWYRRVMGKEIKFLLHFVKESKQDESGMPNNRFLAERTGGTYSTLKVQPAELEDSGVYFCASSQVGVGTGNSPLHFGNGTRLTVT.

The CDR3 DNA reads as TGTGCCAGCAGCCCAACCCTAGCGGGGGGGACAGATACGCAGTATTTT. Its translation is CASSPTLAGGTDTQYF. The chain uses TRBV7-2 and TRBJ2-3; TRBD2 matches 12 bases. Trimming at V came to 5 bases and at J to 3 bases, leaving 6 bases not matched to a gene. The CDR3 is 16 amino acids. Looked up from germline, CDR1 is SGHTA and CDR2 is FQGNSA.

The chain has TRBV2 and TRBJ2-7; 8 bases agree with TRBD1. The length of the CDR3 is 13 residues. CDR1 and CDR2 (germline): SNHLY, FYNNEI. The junction had 11 bases not matched to a gene; V was cut back by 10 bases and J by 6 bases. CDR3 region: CAIYDRGRREQYF. The CDR3 region has the DNA TGTGCCATATACGACAGGGGAAGACGCGAGCAGTACTTC. The entire variable domain, with the rest obtained from reference TRBV2 and TRBJ2-7, is as follows: EPEVTQTPSHQVTQMGQEVILRCVPISNHLYFYWYRQILGQKVEFLVSFYNNEISEKSEIFDDQFSVERPDGSNFTLKIRSTKLEDSAMYFCAIYDRGRREQYFGPGTRLTVT.

V and J are TRBV6-6 and TRBJ1-1; 8 bases match TRBD1. Germline trimming cut 5 bases from V and 8 bases from J; bases unmatched to any gene: 16. The CDR3 is made up of 16 amino acids. Per the germline V gene, CDR1 is MNHNY and CDR2 is SVGAGI (reference sequence). CDR3 region: CASSVSRTGPPPEAFF. CDR3 DNA: TGTGCCAGCAGTGTTTCCCGGACAGGGCCACCCCCGGAAGCTTTCTTT.

The chain joins TRBV11-3 to TRBJ2-2, with D perhaps TRBD2 (5 bases). Trimming took 5 bases from V and 1 from J, leaving 11 bases between them. This CDR3 is built from 15 residues. Germline loops: CDR1 SGHNT, CDR2 YENEEA. CDR3 sequence (DNA): TGTGCCAGCAGCCGAAGGACTGGGAACACCGGGGAGCTGTTTTTT. Its protein is CASSRRTGNTGELFF.

V and J are TRBV2 and TRBJ2-7; possibly TRBD1 for D (6 bases). The V and J ends lost 5 bases and 7 bases respectively, with 12 bases between them. The germline gives CDR1 SNHLY, CDR2 FYNNEI. The CDR3 length is 12 residues. The CDR3 DNA follows: TGTGCCAGCAGTAAACAGGGAATTGAGCAGTACTTC. Translation: CASSKQGIEQYF.

The V and J genes are TRBV5-1 and TRBJ2-7; a possible D gene is TRBD1 (5 bases). CDR1 is SGHRS, CDR2 YFSETQ, per germline. Trimming took off 0 bases at V and 6 bases at J, with 10 bases between the two ends. This CDR3 has 13 residues. In DNA form, the CDR3 reads TGCGCCAGCAGCTTGGAGTGGGGCCCCGAGCAGTACTTC. Its protein product is CASSLEWGPEQYF.

The chain employs TRBV9 and TRBJ1-4; D possibly corresponds to TRBD1 (5 bases). Germline-derived CDR1 and CDR2 are SGDLS and YYNGEE. The CDR3 sequence is 15 residues long. Trimming shortened V by 2 bases and J by 3 bases, and 11 bases separated the two germline ends. The DNA of the CDR3 is TGTGCCAGCAGCGTCAGTGCGGGGGCTAATGAAAAACTGTTTTTT. It codes for CASSVSAGANEKLFF.

The chain recombines TRBV25-1 with TRBJ2-7, with 7 bases identical to TRBD1. Looked up from germline, CDR1 is MGHDK and CDR2 is SYGVNS. The CDR3 has 16 amino acids. After removal of 4 bases from V and 2 bases from J, the junction contained 11 bases not matched to a gene. The CDR3 coding sequence is TGTGCCAGCAGTGGGCCCCGGGACAGTAAACCCTACGAGCAGTACTTC. Encoded protein: CASSGPRDSKPYEQYF.